This TCR beta chain was documented in a study of cytomegalovirus exposure and HLA in healthy donors. Study-level points and caveats: When analyzed later, the rates of TCR association showed variation by HLA locus, with DRB1 the most and HLA-C the fewest. A later analysis associated roughly 15,000 TCR beta sequences with HLA alleles at a 0.05 false discovery rate. Trimming of TCR beta V- and J-genes showed a link, identified in a later analysis, to a missense DCLRE1C variant.

A remark on this clone: The antigen is not known.

There were likely unrecorded immune exposures, though donors were nominally healthy when sampled. With 60 Vbeta and 13 Jbeta primers, the PCR was carried out. Assay: immunoSEQ multiplex PCR; the TCRdb copy retains only in-frame clones and omits some. The sample includes 90,000 to 100,000 clones, 65% to 85% of them seen just once. This CDR3 spans 14 amino acids. Germline V gives CDR1 GTSNPN, CDR2 SVGIG (reference sequence). With 0 bases clipped from V and 8 bases from J, the junction kept 10 bases outside the gene matches. What was sequenced was PBMCs. This TCR derives from an older woman in good health and CMV-seropositive. The rearrangement links TRBV30 to TRBJ2-7, with 7 bases that match TRBD2. CDR3 bases: TGTGCCTGGAGTGTACGAGGAGCGGGGTCACAGCAGTACTTC. Translated, it gives CAWSVRGAGSQQYF. The variable domain in full, completed from reference TRBV30 and TRBJ2-7, reads SQTIHQWPATLVQPVGSPLSLECTVEGTSNPNLYWYRQAAGRGLQLLFYSVGIGQISSEVPQNLSASRPQDRQFILSSKKLLLSDSGFYLCAWSVRGAGSQQYFGPGTRLTVT.